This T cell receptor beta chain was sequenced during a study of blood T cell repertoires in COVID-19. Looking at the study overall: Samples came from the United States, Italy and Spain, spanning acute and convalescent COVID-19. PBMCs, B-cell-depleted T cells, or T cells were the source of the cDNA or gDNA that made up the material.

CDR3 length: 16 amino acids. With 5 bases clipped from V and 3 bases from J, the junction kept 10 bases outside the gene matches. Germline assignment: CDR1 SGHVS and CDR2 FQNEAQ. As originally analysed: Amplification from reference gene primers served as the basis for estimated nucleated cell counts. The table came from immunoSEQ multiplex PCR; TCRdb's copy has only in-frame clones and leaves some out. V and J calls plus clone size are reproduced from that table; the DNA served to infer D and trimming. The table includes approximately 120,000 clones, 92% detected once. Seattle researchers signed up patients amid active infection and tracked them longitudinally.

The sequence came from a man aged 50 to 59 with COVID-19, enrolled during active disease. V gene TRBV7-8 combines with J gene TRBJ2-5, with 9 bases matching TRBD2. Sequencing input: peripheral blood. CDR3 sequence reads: CASSPLAGVREETQYF. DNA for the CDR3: TGTGCCAGCAGCCCCTTAGCGGGAGTTCGGGAAGAGACCCAGTACTTC. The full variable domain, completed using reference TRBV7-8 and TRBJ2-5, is GAGVSQSPRYKVAKRGQDVALRCDPISGHVSLFWYQQALGQGPEFLTYFQNEAQLDKSGLPSDRFFAERPEGSVSTLKIQRTQQEDSAVYLCASSPLAGVREETQYFGPGTRLLVL.